This TCR beta chain was retrieved from a study of shared T cell receptors in the human thymus. Sequenced by immunoSEQ multiplex PCR; TCRdb stores in-frame clones only, minus some. The repertoire includes almost 550,000 clones, about four fifths of them detected once, and about 0.014% sits in the top ten. Germline V lookup: CDR1 SNHLY, CDR2 FYNNEI. The CDR3 length is 12 residues. Trimming took off 3 bases at V and 5 bases at J, with 7 bases between the two ends. These data also featured in a second study, about human thymus T cells.

The chain is built from TRBV2 and TRBJ2-5; D perhaps matches TRBD1 (6 bases). The origin of this receptor is a boy less than two years old with a congenital heart defect. The sequenced sample consisted of thymocytes. CDR3 sequence reads: CASSERGETQYF. CDR3 sequence (DNA): TGTGCCAGCAGTGAGAGGGGGGAGACCCAGTACTTC.